This T cell receptor (beta chain) was found in a study of cytomegalovirus exposure and HLA in healthy donors (dated by TCRdb to 2016 to 2017). Broadly, across the study: An earlier analysis of roughly 630 of the donors reported about 250 Gb of sequence data and more than 90 million unique TCR beta sequences from 150 million to 200 million T cells. The study aimed to test whether signatures of past pathogen exposure could be identified by cataloging public T cell receptors. The T cell repertoires of some 670 subjects were profiled by immunosequencing and related to cytomegalovirus serostatus. Donor age, sex, ethnicity and CMV serostatus were compiled together with the repertoire data. All discovery cohort repertoires had been generated using a single sequencing platform. To predict cytomegalovirus infection status, the study combined high-throughput TCR immunosequencing, statistical association of individual TCRs with disease status, and machine learning. A later genetic analysis used genome-wide SNP genotypes for 398 of the 666 donors, treating that subset as a discovery cohort. HLA typing covered class I and class II loci at four-digit resolution. A later analysis re-examined previously published TCR beta repertoires from about 670 donors and added high-resolution HLA genotyping to investigate patterns of TCR occurrence. The later analysis used no new phenotypic data to find candidate immune exposures, relying instead on TCR beta sequences and their occurrence across donors. Of the roughly 410 genotyped donors, 75% to 85% were placed in the genetic ancestry cluster associated with self-reported Caucasian donors. Roughly five DR-DQ haplotypes were handled as single units for association and clustering because linkage in the cohort was strong. Among 398 genotyped donors of the cohort, an average of roughly 230,000 unique TCR beta nucleotide sequences was sequenced per donor, of which about 18% were non-productive. The number of typed donors differed by locus: about 629-630 for A, B, C, DRB1 and DQB1; 500 to 550 for DQA1; 600 to 610 for DPA1; and some 470 for DPB1. An earlier analysis of several hundred of the donors applied high-throughput TCR beta sequencing to assess whether each TCR beta V gene segment acted as functional or pseudogenic. In addition to the first cohort of 666 subjects, a separate validation cohort of over 90 different subjects was used. An early release covering 500 to 750 HLA-typed donors comprised about 290 gigabases of sequencing data and 85 million to 100 million unique TCR sequences.

What the research found in general, with its limitations: Compared with equally common non-associated chains, HLA-associated TCR beta chains in a later analysis were more clonally expanded and had lower generation probabilities. Broadly in line with IMGT annotations, most TCR beta V segments showed up in productive rearrangements about 87% or about 30% of the time in an earlier analysis of around 550 of the donors. Three of the identified cytomegalovirus-associated TCR beta chains were confirmed in vitro to be specific for cytomegalovirus antigens. Correlated functional status among segregating V segments might reflect linkage disequilibrium, but an unknown experimental factor could not be ruled out. The cohort was sequenced for TCR beta chains only, and without alpha or paired-chain data the features that could be detected were limited. The study gave a list of 150 to 200 TCR beta chains associated with cytomegalovirus. Roughly uniform sequencing depth across donors was assumed in presence/absence analyses, although this assumption may not hold. A further reported finding was that TCR beta sequences accurately predicted the HLA-A and HLA-B alleles for most subjects in the first cohort. The 87-base-pair reads could not distinguish some IMGT-functional V segments, including TRBV6-2 and TRBV6-3, so those segments were excluded. Strong co-occurrence of HLA alleles, especially DR and DQ, made assigning TCR associations to individual alleles difficult. It was suggested by the authors that the approach could potentially be generalized to other disease states and immunological phenotypes. Because HLA typing was missing for some donors at each locus, association tests included only the typed subset. Specific HLA alleles were associated with more than 15,000 TCR beta sequences at a false discovery rate of 0.05 in a later analysis. Immune exposure information for the cohort was limited to CMV serostatus. Cytomegalovirus status was reported to be diagnosed by the classifier with high specificity and sensitivity in both the original and validation cohorts. A later analysis found that most CMV-associated TCR beta chains appeared HLA-restricted, with HLA associations seemingly driven largely by CMV exposure. In a later genetic analysis, a missense DCLRE1C variant was associated with V-gene and J-gene trimming of TCR beta chains, and the association was replicated in an independent cohort. In a later analysis, several top co-occurrence clusters were reported to appear linked to parvovirus B19, influenza, CMV and Epstein-Barr virus. According to a later genetic analysis, donors in an Asian-associated ancestry cluster had fewer N-insertions in productive TCRs than the approximately 670-donor mean. In a later analysis, the rate of TCR association differed among HLA loci, with DRB1 alleles having the most associated TCRs and HLA-C alleles having the fewest. Across donors, most TCR sequences were observed very rarely, whereas some public TCRs were present in many individuals. Because counts were too low, 15 to 20 rarely observed V segments, including chromosome 9 orphons, were left out of the earlier analysis of some 640 of the donors. A cluster of highly shared sequence variants was judged likely to represent a technical artifact of the sequencing pipeline.

With respect to this clone: Its cognate antigen has yet to be identified. Per-base qualities were not stored, and no clone one base away is much larger.

The V and J ends are trimmed by 3 bases and 5 bases, leaving 16 bases between them. CDR1 and CDR2 were assigned from the germline V gene as ENHRY and SYGVKD. The CDR3 starts with the cysteine, ends with the phenylalanine, and has 15 residues. Only CDR3 DNA remains: 45 bases, in frame from the first base. In total, approximately 610 healthy bone marrow donors made up the cohort. All cohort members were sampled while nominally healthy, although unrecorded immune exposures were likely present. The donor was CMV seropositive and was included in the group of some 290 seropositive cohort members. Every donor gave a peripheral blood sample, and the peripheral blood mononuclear cells from that sample were used for TCR beta sequencing. The Qiagen DNeasy Blood Extraction Kit was used to extract genomic DNA from the blood cell samples. Libraries were constructed by the immunoSEQ multiplex PCR assay. The multiplex PCR relied on a mix of 60 forward primers for TCR Vbeta segments and 13 reverse primers for TCR Jbeta segments. The CDR3 region of rearranged TCR beta genes was amplified from genomic DNA by a multiplex PCR assay. The Illumina HiSeq System was used to sequence the amplified TCR beta libraries as 87-base-pair reads. Per the authors' processing: In a later analysis, tens of millions of unique TCR beta chains were counted across the 500 to 850 repertoires, and around 11 million of these chains were shared by at least two donors. Raw reads were error-corrected and collapsed into unique sequences by a nearest-neighbor algorithm in which closely related sequences were merged to remove PCR and sequencing errors. Alignment of CDR3 sequences to IMGT reference sequences was used to assign V, D and J gene segments. For a sequence to be retained, at least a six-nucleotide match to both a V gene segment and a J gene segment was required. A rearrangement was called productive if the CDR3 had no stop codons and remained in frame with V and J, and every other rearrangement was called non-productive. Following IMGT convention, CDR3 was defined as the stretch from the second conserved V-encoded cysteine to the conserved J-encoded phenylalanine. The earlier analysis of more than 450 of the donors excluded sequences that lacked an unambiguous match to a single V gene segment. An earlier analysis of some 500 of the donors classified V segments as functional when productive rearrangements were above 56.7% and as segregating when the standard deviation between donors was above 5%. To diagnose cytomegalovirus status from the catalog of TCR beta chain sequences, a statistical classification framework was built. A later analysis assigned V and J genes by comparing TCR nucleotide sequences with IMGT/GENE-DB human TR gene sequences. A later analysis assigned CDR3 sequences and most-parsimonious VDJ recombination scenarios with the TCRdist pipeline. In a later analysis, every TCR beta chain was defined by the combination of its CDR3 amino acid sequence and its V-gene family, and reads without a unique V-gene family were dropped. In a later analysis, approximately 640 highly shared, low-generation-probability nucleotide sequences were removed to address suspected cross-contamination and a sequencing artifact. In a later analysis, a clonal expansion index for each public chain was calculated from normalized within-repertoire ranks of inferred template counts. In a later analysis, generation probabilities were computed with a VDJ recombination model fitted to out-of-frame rearrangements, and the resulting probabilities were checked against IGoR. A later analysis scored TCR-TCR, TCR-HLA and TCR-CMV co-occurrence with hypergeometric tests, applying a repertoire-size bias correction to TCR pairs. To estimate false discovery rates, a later analysis permuted the HLA or CMV assignments 20 times. In a later analysis, co-occurring TCRs were grouped using DBSCAN, and TCRdist sequence similarity was added for clustering within HLA-allele-positive subsets. Repertoires with fewer than 30,000 or more than 120,000 public chains were left out of co-occurrence clustering, as were roughly five repertoires with anomalous nucleotide sharing. TCRdb obtained this table from immuneACCESS and retained in-frame rearrangements with V and J assigned. These tables miss some clones; where compared with another copy, unresolved V genes account for less than half of the shortfall, and the remainder is unexplained. The V and J calls and clone size come from that table; D and trimming were worked out from the DNA. For this sample there are 200,000 or so clones; about 81% appear just once. Jointly, the top ten make up roughly 2% of the sample.

Input material: PBMCs. This chain joins TRBV10-3 to TRBJ2-5; TRBD2 is a weak D gene call, 6 bases matching. The receptor was derived from a woman aged 18 to 35 in good health and CMV-seropositive. The CDR3 protein is CAISEGGGFEETQYF. The DNA sequence is TGTGCCATCAGTGAAGGAGGAGGGTTCGAGGAGACCCAGTACTTC.